This TCR beta chain was recorded in a study of blood T cells in healthy people across ages. Overall study results and limits: Age advanced and TCR beta diversity per million T cells fell, roughly linearly.

Turning to this clonotype: The antigen is not known.

Sample-barcoded 5' priming and a J-beta primer mix drove a second PCR of about 6 to 12 cycles. A template-switch adaptor containing 12 random nucleotides labeled each cDNA molecule. TCRdb reprocessed the 5' RACE reads via MiXCR and lists one record per CDR3 protein. The profile shows fewer than 1.5 million distinct CDR3 sequences, approximately 42% of them singletons. This CDR3 is 14 amino acids long. Germline V gives CDR1 SNHLY, CDR2 FYNNEI. After removal of 7 bases from V and 5 bases from J, the junction contained 9 bases not matched to a gene. The source of this sequence is a woman younger than 35 in good health. What was sequenced was blood. The gene calls are TRBV2 and TRBJ1-1; 8 positions match TRBD1. CDR3 sequence reads: CASKGQGPGTEAFF. The CDR3 region has the DNA TGTGCCAGCAAAGGACAGGGACCGGGGACTGAAGCTTTCTTT.